Listed below are T cell receptor beta chains from one sample, sequenced in a study of cytomegalovirus exposure and HLA in healthy donors. Clones were read by immunoSEQ multiplex PCR, and TCRdb kept only the in-frame ones, dropping some. The sample holds about 140,000 clones, 88% seen once. Sequencing was carried out using PBMCs. The receptors shown here come from a woman aged 40 to 50 in good health and CMV-seronegative. Each CDR3 is given with its conserved first and last residue. D genes are given only for firm matches. Clone size, where shown, is once, few, many, or a class for clones that have expanded.

size: NA
J: TRBJ2-7
V: TRBV7-2
D: TRBD2
DNA: TGTGCCAGCAGCTTAGTCGGCGGGAGGGCCGAGGTCGAGCAGTACTTC
CDR3: CASSLVGGRAEVEQYF

size: NA
J: TRBJ2-1
V: TRBV7-2
D: NA
DNA: TGTGCCAGCAGCTCATCTACCCGCTGGGAGCAGTTCTTC
CDR3: CASSSSTRWEQFF

size: NA
J: TRBJ1-2
V: TRBV4-2
D: NA
DNA: TGTGCCAGCAGCCAAGAAGGGGGAGCGAACTATGGCTACACCTTC
CDR3: CASSQEGGANYGYTF

size: NA
J: TRBJ2-4
V: TRBV19
D: NA
DNA: TGTGCCAGTAGTTCAGACGGGGGCATTCAGTACTTC
CDR3: CASSSDGGIQYF

size: NA
J: TRBJ2-3
V: TRBV25-1
D: NA
DNA: TGTGCCAGCAGTGACAGGGTGAGGTTTACAGATACGCAGTATTTT
CDR3: CASSDRVRFTDTQYF

size: NA
J: TRBJ2-7
V: TRBV11-3
D: TRBD2
DNA: TGTGCCAGCAGCTTGGAACTAGCGGGAGAGCCCTACGAGCAGTACTTC
CDR3: CASSLELAGEPYEQYF

size: NA
J: TRBJ2-5
V: TRBV6-1
D: NA
DNA: TGTGCCAGCAGGGCCAGAAGGGAGGAAGAGACCCAGTACTTC
CDR3: CASRARREEETQYF

size: NA
J: TRBJ2-5
V: TRBV6-1
D: TRBD1
DNA: TGTGCCAGCAGTGAAGGGGGACAGCAAGAGACCCAGTACTTC
CDR3: CASSEGGQQETQYF

size: NA
J: TRBJ1-5
V: TRBV30
D: TRBD1
DNA: TGTGCCTGGGAACAGGGGTCCACTTACAGCAATCAGCCCCAGCATTTT
CDR3: CAWEQGSTYSNQPQHF

size: NA
J: TRBJ2-7
V: TRBV9
D: NA
DNA: TGTGCCAGCAGCGTAGCCATCGGAGGTTCCTACGAGCAGTACTTC
CDR3: CASSVAIGGSYEQYF

size: NA
J: TRBJ1-4
V: TRBV28
D: NA
DNA: TGTGCCAGCAGCCGGACATCGGAGGAAAAACTGTTTTTT
CDR3: CASSRTSEEKLFF

size: NA
J: TRBJ2-6
V: TRBV5-5
D: NA
DNA: TGTGCCAGCAGCGTTATCCCAGACTCTGGGGCCAACGTCCTGACTTTC
CDR3: CASSVIPDSGANVLTF

size: NA
J: TRBJ2-1
V: TRBV7-2
D: NA
DNA: TGTGCCAGCAGCTTAGGCGGGACTGGGTACAATGAGCAGTTCTTC
CDR3: CASSLGGTGYNEQFF

size: NA
J: TRBJ1-2
V: TRBV9
D: TRBD1
DNA: TGTGCCAGCAGCCCCCGACAGGGAATCGGGAATGGCTACACCTTC
CDR3: CASSPRQGIGNGYTF

size: NA
J: TRBJ2-7
V: TRBV6-1
D: TRBD1
DNA: TGTGCCAGCAGTCCCCGACAGGGGCCCTACGAGCAGTACTTC
CDR3: CASSPRQGPYEQYF

size: NA
J: TRBJ1-1
V: TRBV30
D: NA
DNA: TGTGCCTGGAGTGTAGGGGTTAACACTGAAGCTTTCTTT
CDR3: CAWSVGVNTEAFF

size: NA
J: TRBJ2-5
V: TRBV19
D: TRBD1
DNA: TGTGCCAGTAGTATCTCCGGACAGGGGGGCTGGGAGACCCAGTACTTC
CDR3: CASSISGQGGWETQYF

size: NA
J: TRBJ1-1
V: TRBV11-3
D: NA
DNA: TGTGCCAGCAGCGCGGAGGCTGGCACTGAAGCTTTCTTT
CDR3: CASSAEAGTEAFF

size: NA
J: TRBJ2-7
V: TRBV11-3
D: NA
DNA: TGTGCCAGCAGCCCCGTTCAGGGCCCCTACGAGCAGTACTTC
CDR3: CASSPVQGPYEQYF

size: NA
J: TRBJ2-3
V: TRBV2
D: TRBD2
DNA: TGTGCCAGCAGTGCGGGTCTAGCGGGAGGAATGGGCACAGATACGCAGTATTTT
CDR3: CASSAGLAGGMGTDTQYF

size: NA
J: TRBJ1-5
V: TRBV19
D: NA
DNA: TGTGCCAGTAGTATCCTCCCAGGGAGGGGGAGCAATCAGCCCCAGCATTTT
CDR3: CASSILPGRGSNQPQHF

size: NA
J: TRBJ2-5
V: TRBV5-4
D: NA
DNA: TGTGCCAGCAGCTTGGGCAAGCGGGTGGAGACCCAGTACTTC
CDR3: CASSLGKRVETQYF

size: NA
J: TRBJ2-2
V: TRBV5-6
D: NA
DNA: TGTGCCAGCAGCTATTCAACCGGGGAGCTGTTTTTT
CDR3: CASSYSTGELFF

size: few
J: TRBJ1-1
V: TRBV4-3
D: NA
DNA: TGCGCCAGCAGCCGATTCGAAGAGACTGAAGCTTTCTTT
CDR3: CASSRFEETEAFF

size: NA
J: TRBJ2-5
V: TRBV30
D: NA
DNA: TGTGCCTGGACCCGCGGAGGGTACCAAGAGACCCAGTACTTC
CDR3: CAWTRGGYQETQYF

size: NA
J: TRBJ2-1
V: TRBV11-2
D: NA
DNA: TGTGCCAGCAGCCTCCCTATTCGGAGTGAGCAGTTCTTC
CDR3: CASSLPIRSEQFF

size: NA
J: TRBJ2-1
V: TRBV30
D: NA
DNA: TGTGCCTGGAGCCGTACAGGGAACTACAATGAGCAGTTCTTC
CDR3: CAWSRTGNYNEQFF

size: NA
J: TRBJ1-4
V: TRBV2
D: TRBD1
DNA: TGTGCCATCCCGGGACAGGGGGCCGAAAAACTGTTTTTT
CDR3: CAIPGQGAEKLFF

size: NA
J: TRBJ2-1
V: TRBV9
D: NA
DNA: TGTGCCAGCAGCCCTTCCTACAATGAGCAGTTCTTC
CDR3: CASSPSYNEQFF

size: few
J: TRBJ1-2
V: TRBV5-4
D: TRBD1
DNA: TGTGCCAGCAGCGCGGGACAGGGAACGGCTGGCTACACCTTC
CDR3: CASSAGQGTAGYTF

size: NA
J: TRBJ1-5
V: TRBV18
D: NA
DNA: TGTGCCAGCTCGCCCGCGTATAGCAATCAGCCCCAGCATTTT
CDR3: CASSPAYSNQPQHF

size: NA
J: TRBJ1-6
V: TRBV2
D: NA
DNA: TGTGCCAGCAGTGATACCGGTGCGGGGAATTCACCCCTCCACTTT
CDR3: CASSDTGAGNSPLHF

size: NA
J: TRBJ1-2
V: TRBV19
D: NA
DNA: TGTGCCAGTAGTATAGGCGGGGCCCAAAGCTCCTATGGCTACACCTTC
CDR3: CASSIGGAQSSYGYTF

size: NA
J: TRBJ2-7
V: TRBV19
D: NA
DNA: TGTGCCAGTAGTCCGGGACTGAGGACCTACGAGCAGTACTTC
CDR3: CASSPGLRTYEQYF

size: NA
J: TRBJ2-7
V: TRBV9
D: NA
DNA: TGTGCCAGCACCTTCGACTCCGAGCAGTACTTC
CDR3: CASTFDSEQYF

size: NA
J: TRBJ2-2
V: TRBV10-3
D: NA
DNA: TGTGCCATCAGAGCTGACGGGAGGAACACCGGGGAGCTGTTTTTT
CDR3: CAIRADGRNTGELFF

size: NA
J: TRBJ2-2
V: TRBV18
D: TRBD1
DNA: TGTGCCAGCTCACCCGCAGGGACAGACAACACCGGGGAGCTGTTTTTT
CDR3: CASSPAGTDNTGELFF

size: few
J: TRBJ2-7
V: TRBV6-5
D: NA
DNA: TGTGCCAGCAGTTACTCGATGGGGGGGGCTTACGAGCAGTACTTC
CDR3: CASSYSMGGAYEQYF

size: NA
J: TRBJ2-3
V: TRBV7-9
D: TRBD1
DNA: TGTGCCAGCAGCGCCCAGGGACAGGCACCAGATACGCAGTATTTT
CDR3: CASSAQGQAPDTQYF

size: NA
J: TRBJ2-3
V: TRBV5-1
D: NA
DNA: TGCGCCAGCAGCTCTCCCGGGACGCAGTATTTT
CDR3: CASSSPGTQYF

size: NA
J: TRBJ2-3
V: TRBV28
D: TRBD2
DNA: TGTGCCAGCGGGGTAGCGGGAGCCGGTAGAGATACGCAGTATTTT
CDR3: CASGVAGAGRDTQYF

size: NA
J: TRBJ2-7
V: TRBV7-9
D: NA
DNA: TGTGCCAGCAGTCGTTCCCCGCGCTCCTACGAGCAGTACTTC
CDR3: CASSRSPRSYEQYF

size: NA
J: TRBJ2-1
V: TRBV5-4
D: TRBD2
DNA: TGTGCCAGCAGCTTGGTGGGGGGGGGACTAGCGGCCAATGAGCAGTTCTTC
CDR3: CASSLVGGGLAANEQFF

size: NA
J: TRBJ1-1
V: TRBV6-5
D: NA
DNA: TGTGCCAGCAGTTACGCCGGACACATGAACACTGAAGCTTTCTTT
CDR3: CASSYAGHMNTEAFF

size: NA
J: TRBJ2-7
V: TRBV6-1
D: TRBD1
DNA: TGTGCCAGCAGCTCACAGGGGGCGCTCTACGAGCAGTACTTC
CDR3: CASSSQGALYEQYF

size: NA
J: TRBJ1-1
V: TRBV5-1
D: NA
DNA: TGCGCCAGCAGCCCCTCCGTGGCTGCCTTATCTGAAGCTTTCTTT
CDR3: CASSPSVAALSEAFF

size: NA
J: TRBJ2-7
V: TRBV5-1
D: TRBD2
DNA: TGCGCCAGCAGCCCGAGGACTAGCGGCTTTTACGAGCAGTACTTC
CDR3: CASSPRTSGFYEQYF

size: NA
J: TRBJ2-7
V: TRBV6-5
D: TRBD1
DNA: TGTGCCAGCAGTCCCCGACAGGGGCCCTACGAGCAGTACTTC
CDR3: CASSPRQGPYEQYF

size: NA
J: TRBJ2-1
V: TRBV29-1
D: TRBD2
DNA: TGCAGCGTCCAGACCCTAGCGGGGGAAAGGTCCTACAATGAGCAGTTCTTC
CDR3: CSVQTLAGERSYNEQFF

size: NA
J: TRBJ1-1
V: TRBV7-8
D: TRBD1
DNA: TGTGCCAGCAGCGTCTGGGGACAGGGGGCAACTGAAGCTTTCTTT
CDR3: CASSVWGQGATEAFF

size: NA
J: TRBJ1-4
V: TRBV7-7
D: NA
DNA: TGTGCTAGCAGCCCACTCGTCTATGAAAAACTGTTTTTT
CDR3: CASSPLVYEKLFF

size: NA
J: TRBJ1-3
V: TRBV18
D: TRBD1
DNA: TGTGCCAGCTCACGTGGAACCGGGACAGTCTCTGGAAACACCATATATTTT
CDR3: CASSRGTGTVSGNTIYF

size: NA
J: TRBJ2-5
V: TRBV5-4
D: TRBD1
DNA: TGTGCCAGCAGCTTGGACAGGGGGGTAATAACCCAAGAGACCCAGTACTTC
CDR3: CASSLDRGVITQETQYF

size: NA
J: TRBJ2-4
V: TRBV27
D: TRBD1
DNA: TGTGCCAGCAGATCTTGGACAGGGGACATTCAGTACTTC
CDR3: CASRSWTGDIQYF

size: NA
J: TRBJ2-5
V: TRBV11-3
D: NA
DNA: TGTGCCAGCAGCTTGGCGGCTAGCAGCCAAGAGACCCAGTACTTC
CDR3: CASSLAASSQETQYF

size: once
J: TRBJ2-6
V: TRBV30
D: NA
DNA: TGTGCCTGGAGACGGGGAAGCGCTAACTCTGGGGCCAACGTCCTGACTTTC
CDR3: CAWRRGSANSGANVLTF

size: NA
J: TRBJ2-1
V: TRBV13
D: NA
DNA: TGTGCCAGCAGCCCCTCGGGAGTGTCGGGAGTTAGTGAGCAGTTCTTC
CDR3: CASSPSGVSGVSEQFF

size: NA
J: TRBJ2-3
V: TRBV7-8
D: TRBD2
DNA: TGTGCCAGCAGCGGGAGACTAGCGGGAGGGCCCACAGATACGCAGTATTTT
CDR3: CASSGRLAGGPTDTQYF